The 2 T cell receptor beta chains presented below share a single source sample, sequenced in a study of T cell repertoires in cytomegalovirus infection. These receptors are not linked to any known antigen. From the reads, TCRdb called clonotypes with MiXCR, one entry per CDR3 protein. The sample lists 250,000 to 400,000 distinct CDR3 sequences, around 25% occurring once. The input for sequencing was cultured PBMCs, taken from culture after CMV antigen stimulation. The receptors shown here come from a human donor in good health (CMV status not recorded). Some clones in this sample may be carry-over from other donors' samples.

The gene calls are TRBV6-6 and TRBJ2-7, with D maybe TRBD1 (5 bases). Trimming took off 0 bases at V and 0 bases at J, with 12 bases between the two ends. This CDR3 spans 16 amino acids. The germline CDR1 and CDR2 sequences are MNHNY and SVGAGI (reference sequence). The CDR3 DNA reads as TGTGCCAGCAGTTACTCGGCAGGGCGATACTCCTACGAGCAGTACTTC. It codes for CASSYSAGRYSYEQYF.

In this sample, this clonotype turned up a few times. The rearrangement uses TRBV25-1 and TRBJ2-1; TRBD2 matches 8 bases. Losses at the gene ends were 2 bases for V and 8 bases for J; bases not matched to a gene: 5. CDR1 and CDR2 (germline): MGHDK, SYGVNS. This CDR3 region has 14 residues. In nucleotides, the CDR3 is TGTGCCAGCAGTGAAGGGACTAGTGTGGATGAGCAGTTCTTC. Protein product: CASSEGTSVDEQFF. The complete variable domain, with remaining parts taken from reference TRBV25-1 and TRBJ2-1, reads EADIYQTPRYLVIGTGKKITLECSQTMGHDKMYWYQQDPGMELHLIHYSYGVNSTEKGDLSSESTVSRIRTEHFPLTLESARPSHTSQYLCASSEGTSVDEQFFGPGTRLTVL.